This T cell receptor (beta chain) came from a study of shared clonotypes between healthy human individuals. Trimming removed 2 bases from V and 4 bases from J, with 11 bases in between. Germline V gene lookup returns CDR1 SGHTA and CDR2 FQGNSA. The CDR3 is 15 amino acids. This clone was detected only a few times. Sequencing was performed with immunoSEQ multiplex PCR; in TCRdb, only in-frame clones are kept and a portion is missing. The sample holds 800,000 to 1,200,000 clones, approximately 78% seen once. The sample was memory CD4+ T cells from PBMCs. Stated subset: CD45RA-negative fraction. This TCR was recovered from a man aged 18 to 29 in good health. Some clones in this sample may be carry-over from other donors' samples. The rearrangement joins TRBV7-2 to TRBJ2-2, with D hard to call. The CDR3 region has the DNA TGTGCCAGCAGCTTATCGGGCGTCATCACCGGGGAGCTGTTTTTT. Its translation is CASSLSGVITGELFF.